This T cell receptor beta chain was recorded in a study of spatial heterogeneity in lung cancer. Findings and limits, study-wide: Mutation counts in tumors were tracked by counts of expanded intratumoral alpha and beta TCRs.

This clonotype came up many times. Its antigen is unidentified. TCRdb redid the calling of the 5' RACE reads with MiXCR, one entry per CDR3 protein. The sample has approximately 11,000 distinct CDR3 sequences, 5% to 6.5% seen once; the top ten hold roughly 12%. Stated time point: sample taken at primary tumor resection. Donors were over 70 untreated early-stage non-small cell lung cancer patients. This CDR3 has 14 residues. Trimming stripped 9 bases from V and 4 bases from J, with 13 bases between. Per germline, CDR1 MNHGY and CDR2 SVAAGI. The chain couples TRBV6-9 to TRBJ1-6; D remains ambiguous. The sequences come from lung tumor tissue, collected at surgery. This clonotype was sampled from a male donor with early-stage non-small cell lung cancer. The CDR3 spells CARERTRYNSPLHF. CDR3 DNA: TGTGCCAGGGAGCGAACACGATATAATTCACCCCTCCACTTT.